Presented here are 8 T cell receptor beta chains from one specimen sequenced in a study of control samples from healthy donors and cancer patients. TCRdb's table, derived via immunoSEQ multiplex PCR, lists solely in-frame clones and lacks some. The table records under 100,000 clones, roughly nine tenths of them present only once. The sequencing input was PBMCs. The receptors shown here come from a woman aged 45 to 65 with colorectal cancer.

The rearrangement uses TRBV5-1 and TRBJ1-6; D unclear. This CDR3 has 17 residues. V lost 4 bases and J 8 bases, leaving 22 bases between the germline ends. Germline V gene lookup returns CDR1 SGHRS and CDR2 YFSETQ. Here the CDR3 reads CASSPSLPGQGDSPLHF. The CDR3 nucleotides read TGCGCCAGCAGCCCTAGCCTACCAGGCCAAGGTGATTCACCCCTCCACTTT.

The V call is TRBV7-9, the J call TRBJ2-5, with D unresolved. The CDR3 is 15 amino acids. Germline loops: CDR1 SEHNR, CDR2 FQNEAQ (reference sequence). Trimming cost V 1 base and J 5 bases, with 14 bases left between them. The CDR3 region is CASSLGGHLGETQYF. CDR3 coding DNA: TGTGCCAGCAGCTTAGGGGGTCACTTGGGGGAGACCCAGTACTTC.

The chain carries TRBV28 and TRBJ2-2; tentatively, D is TRBD1 (6 bases). In germline, CDR1 is MDHEN, CDR2 SYDVKM. The CDR3 loop spans 12 amino acids. V lost 6 bases, J lost 5 bases, and 7 bases lay in between. The CDR3, as DNA: TGTGCCAGCAGACAGGGAACCGGGGAGCTGTTTTTT. It encodes CASRQGTGELFF. Full variable domain (rest looked up from reference TRBV28 and TRBJ2-2): DVKVTQSSRYLVKRTGEKVFLECVQDMDHENMFWYRQDPGLGLRLIYFSYDVKMKEKGDIPEGYSVSREKKERFSLILESASTNQTSMYLCASRQGTGELFFGEGSRLTVL.

J is TRBJ1-6 and V is TRBV27; D remains unclear. This CDR3 has 14 amino acids. V lost 3 bases and J 7 bases, leaving 10 bases between the germline ends. Germline CDR1 reads MNHEY; CDR2 reads SMNVEV (reference sequence). CDR3 sequence: CASSLEGPNSPLHF. For the CDR3, the DNA is TGTGCCAGCAGTTTGGAGGGTCCAAATTCACCCCTCCACTTT.

The chain combines TRBV5-1 with TRBJ2-5, with 14 nucleotides matching TRBD2. V dropped 0 bases and J dropped 5; count of bases not matched to a gene: 6. CDR1 is SGHRS and CDR2 is YFSETQ in the germline V gene. This CDR3 has 17 residues. The CDR3 nucleotides are TGCGCCAGCAGCTTGGGACTAGCGGGGGGGCGAGGTGAGACCCAGTACTTC. Translation gives CASSLGLAGGRGETQYF. Complete variable domain (other parts from reference TRBV5-1 and TRBJ2-5): KAGVTQTPRYLIKTRGQQVTLSCSPISGHRSVSWYQQTPGQGLQFLFEYFSETQRNKGNFPGRFSGRQFSNSRSEMNVSTLELGDSALYLCASSLGLAGGRGETQYFGPGTRLLVL.

This clone was seen only once. This chain links TRBV6-6 with TRBJ2-2; D is possibly TRBD1 (5 bases). CDR3 length: 15 residues. Trimming removed 0 bases at V and 5 bases at J, with 10 bases between. Germline CDR1 reads MNHNY; CDR2 reads SVGAGI (reference sequence). CDR3 bases: TGTGCCAGCAGTTACTCGAGTGGGGCGACCGGGGAGCTGTTTTTT. Translated: CASSYSSGATGELFF.

This chain joins TRBV19 and TRBJ1-2; no reliable D call. Trimming took off 6 bases at V and 2 bases at J, with 13 bases between the two ends. This CDR3 has 14 residues. Germline CDR1 LNHDA, CDR2 SQIVND (reference sequence). The CDR3 DNA reads as TGTGCCAGTAGCATAAACCGGGAGAACTATGGCTACACCTTC. Translated, it gives CASSINRENYGYTF.

This chain links TRBV19 with TRBJ1-1; D may be TRBD1 (6 bases). Germline CDR1 LNHDA, CDR2 SQIVND (reference sequence). CDR3 size: 15 residues. Trimming removed 3 bases from V and 2 bases from J, with 13 bases in between. The CDR3 loop is CASSITGLSNTEAFF. CDR3 nucleotides: TGTGCCAGTAGTATTACAGGGTTATCTAACACTGAAGCTTTCTTT.